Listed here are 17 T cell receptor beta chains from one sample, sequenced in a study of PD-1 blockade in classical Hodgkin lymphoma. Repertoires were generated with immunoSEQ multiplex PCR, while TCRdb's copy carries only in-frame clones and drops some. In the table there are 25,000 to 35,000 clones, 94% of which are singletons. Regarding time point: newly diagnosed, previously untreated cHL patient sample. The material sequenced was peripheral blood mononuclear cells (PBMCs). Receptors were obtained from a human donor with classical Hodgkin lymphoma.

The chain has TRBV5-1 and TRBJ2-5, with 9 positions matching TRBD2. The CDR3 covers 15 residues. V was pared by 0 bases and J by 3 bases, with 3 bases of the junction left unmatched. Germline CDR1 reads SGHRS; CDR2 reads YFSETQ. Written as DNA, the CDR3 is TGCGCCAGCAGCTTGGGTGCTAGCGGGGAAGAGACCCAGTACTTC. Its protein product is CASSLGASGEETQYF.

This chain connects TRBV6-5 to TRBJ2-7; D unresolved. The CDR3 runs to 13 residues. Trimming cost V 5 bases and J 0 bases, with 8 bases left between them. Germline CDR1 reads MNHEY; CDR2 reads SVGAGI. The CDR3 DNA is TGTGCCAGCAGTGGACGGATCTCCTACGAGCAGTACTTC. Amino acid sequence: CASSGRISYEQYF.

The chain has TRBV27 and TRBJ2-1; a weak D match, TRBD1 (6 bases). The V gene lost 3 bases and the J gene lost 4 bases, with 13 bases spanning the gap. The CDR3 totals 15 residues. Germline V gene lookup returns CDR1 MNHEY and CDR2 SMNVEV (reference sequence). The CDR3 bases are TGTGCCAGCAGTTTGGGACCCACAGGGTACAATGAGCAGTTCTTC. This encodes CASSLGPTGYNEQFF.

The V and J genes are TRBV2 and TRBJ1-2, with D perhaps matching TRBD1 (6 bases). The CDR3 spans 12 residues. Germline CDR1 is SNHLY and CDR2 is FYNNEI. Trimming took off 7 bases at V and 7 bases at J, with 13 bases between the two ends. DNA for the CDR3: TGTGCCAGCACTAGACAGGAAGCTGGCTACACCTTC. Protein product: CASTRQEAGYTF.

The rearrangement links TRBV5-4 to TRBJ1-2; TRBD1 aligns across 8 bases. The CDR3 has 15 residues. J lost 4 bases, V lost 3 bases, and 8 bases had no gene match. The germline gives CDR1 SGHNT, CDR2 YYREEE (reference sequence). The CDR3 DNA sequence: TGTGCCAGCAGCTCGACAGGGGCGCTCCTCTATGGCTACACCTTC. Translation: CASSSTGALLYGYTF.

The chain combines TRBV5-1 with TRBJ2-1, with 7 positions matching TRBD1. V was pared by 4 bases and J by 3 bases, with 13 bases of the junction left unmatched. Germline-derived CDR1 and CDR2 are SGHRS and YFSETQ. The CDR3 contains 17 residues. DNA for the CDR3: TGCGCCAGCAGCAACAATCAACAGGGGCCCTTCTACAATGAGCAGTTCTTC. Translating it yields CASSNNQQGPFYNEQFF.

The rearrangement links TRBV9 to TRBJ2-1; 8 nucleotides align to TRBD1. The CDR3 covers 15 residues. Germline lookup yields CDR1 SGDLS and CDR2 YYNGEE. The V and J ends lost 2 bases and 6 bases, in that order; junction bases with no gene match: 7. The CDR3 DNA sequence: TGTGCCAGCAGCGTGACAGGGGCGTTCTTCAATGAGCAGTTCTTC. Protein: CASSVTGAFFNEQFF.

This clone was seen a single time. CDR3 residues: CASSLVRGSDNEQFF. The CDR3 DNA reads as TGTGCCAGCAGCCTCGTCCGGGGCTCAGACAATGAGCAGTTCTTC. The chain is built from TRBV27 and TRBJ2-1; D possibly matches TRBD1 or TRBD2 (5 bases each). The V gene lost 6 bases and the J gene lost 5 bases, with 17 bases spanning the gap. CDR1 MNHEY and CDR2 SMNVEV come from the germline V gene (reference sequence). This CDR3 is built from 15 residues.

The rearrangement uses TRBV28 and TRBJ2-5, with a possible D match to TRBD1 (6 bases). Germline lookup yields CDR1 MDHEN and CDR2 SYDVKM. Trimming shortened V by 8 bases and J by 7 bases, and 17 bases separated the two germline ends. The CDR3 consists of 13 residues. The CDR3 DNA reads TGTGCCAGCGAGTCTCCAGGGGTGGGGACCCAGTACTTC. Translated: CASESPGVGTQYF.

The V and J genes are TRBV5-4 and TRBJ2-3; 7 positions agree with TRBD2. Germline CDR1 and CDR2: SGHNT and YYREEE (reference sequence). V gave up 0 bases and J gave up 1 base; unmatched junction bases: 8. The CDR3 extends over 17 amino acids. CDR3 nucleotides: TGTGCCAGCAGCTTGGCCGGGCTAGCGGACCGCACAGATACGCAGTATTTT. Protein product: CASSLAGLADRTDTQYF.

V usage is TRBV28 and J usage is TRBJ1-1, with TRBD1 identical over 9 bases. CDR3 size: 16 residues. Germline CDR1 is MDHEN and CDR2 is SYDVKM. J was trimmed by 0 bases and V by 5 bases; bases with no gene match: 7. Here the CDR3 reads CASSPGDRDLNTEAFF. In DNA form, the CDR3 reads TGTGCCAGCAGTCCCGGGGACAGGGACCTGAACACTGAAGCTTTCTTT.

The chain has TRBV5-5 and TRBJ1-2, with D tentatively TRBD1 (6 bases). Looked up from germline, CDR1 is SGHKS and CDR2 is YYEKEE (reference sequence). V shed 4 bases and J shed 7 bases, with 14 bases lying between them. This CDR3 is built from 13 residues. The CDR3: CASSHPGESGYTF. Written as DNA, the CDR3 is TGTGCCAGCAGCCATCCAGGGGAAAGTGGCTACACCTTC.

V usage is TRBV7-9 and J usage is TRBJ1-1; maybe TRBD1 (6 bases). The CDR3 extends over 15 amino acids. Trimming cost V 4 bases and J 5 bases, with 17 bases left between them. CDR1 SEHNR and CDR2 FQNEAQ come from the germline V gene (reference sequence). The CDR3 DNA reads TGTGCCAGCAGCTCCTACGCAGGGGTCAGAACTGAAGCTTTCTTT. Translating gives CASSSYAGVRTEAFF.

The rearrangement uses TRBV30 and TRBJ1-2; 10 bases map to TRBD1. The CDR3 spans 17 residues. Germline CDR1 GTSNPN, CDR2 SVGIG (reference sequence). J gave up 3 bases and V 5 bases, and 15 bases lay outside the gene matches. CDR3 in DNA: TGTGCCTGGGGGACCGGGACAGGGGCCTACGGTTACTATGGCTACACCTTC. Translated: CAWGTGTGAYGYYGYTF.

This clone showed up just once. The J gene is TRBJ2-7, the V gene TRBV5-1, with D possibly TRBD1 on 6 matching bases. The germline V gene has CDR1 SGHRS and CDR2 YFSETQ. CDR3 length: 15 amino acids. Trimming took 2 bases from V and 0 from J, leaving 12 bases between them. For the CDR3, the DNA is TGCGCCAGCAGCTTCACTACAGGGAGCTCCTACGAGCAGTACTTC. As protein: CASSFTTGSSYEQYF.

The CDR3 loop reads CASSLDPGVGNEQFF. The CDR3 region has the DNA TGTGCCAGCAGCTTAGATCCGGGGGTCGGCAATGAGCAGTTCTTC. This chain links TRBV11-1 with TRBJ2-1, with D perhaps matching TRBD2 (6 bases). The CDR3 contains 15 residues. Trimming cost V 1 base and J 6 bases, with 13 bases left between them. The germline CDR1 and CDR2 sequences are SGHAT and FQDESV (reference sequence). The full variable domain, completed using reference TRBV11-1 and TRBJ2-1, is EAEVAQSPRYKITEKSQAVAFWCDPISGHATLYWYRQILGQGPELLVQFQDESVVDDSQLPKDRFSAERLKGVDSTLKIQPAELGDSAMYLCASSLDPGVGNEQFFGPGTRLTVL.

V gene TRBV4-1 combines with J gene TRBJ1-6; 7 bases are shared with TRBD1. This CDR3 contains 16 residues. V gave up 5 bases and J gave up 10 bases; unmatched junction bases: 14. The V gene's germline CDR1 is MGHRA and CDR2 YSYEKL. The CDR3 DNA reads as TGCGCCAGCAGCATAACCGTCAGGGGGGCTGGATCACCCCTCCACTTT. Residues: CASSITVRGAGSPLHF.